This TCR beta chain was identified during a study of blood T cell repertoires in COVID-19. Whole-study context: Nucleic acid was either cDNA or gDNA, and it came from T cells, B-cell-depleted T cells, or PBMCs.

As processed by the authors: Nucleated cell counts were estimated from reference gene primer amplification. Sequencing used immunoSEQ multiplex PCR; TCRdb keeps in-frame clones, though not all of them. The DNA was the basis for D and trimming; V, J and clone size are from that table. The data hold a few hundred thousand clones, with about 90% observed a single time. Participants were aged about 18 to 100 years from approximately 24 US areas. Cohort 3 recovery required two negative PCRs, clearance, or symptom resolution. The CDR3 covers 15 residues. Trimming at V came to 1 base and at J to 7 bases, leaving 7 bases not matched to a gene. In germline, CDR1 is SGHVS, CDR2 FQNEAQ.

Sequenced: PBMCs or T cells enriched from blood (not recorded which). The rearrangement joins TRBV7-8 to TRBJ1-2, with TRBD1 identical over 9 bases. The source of this sequence is a man aged 25 to 45 who had recovered from COVID-19. CDR3 residues: CASSLERDRVAGYTF. The CDR3 bases are TGTGCCAGCAGCTTAGAAAGGGACAGGGTGGCTGGCTACACCTTC.